This TCR beta chain was recovered during a study of T-cell reconstitution after alpha-beta-depleted transplantation in children (dated by TCRdb to about 2016). In the study overall: T-cell immune reconstitution after TCRalphabeta/CD19-depleted allogeneic hematopoietic cell transplantation in children was quantitatively tracked in the study by means of TCR repertoire profiling. Overall results and qualifications from the work: The apparently early recovery of alphabetaT-cell counts about two months after transplant reportedly depended on only several hundred rapidly expanded clones that came from non-depleted graft cells. In some patients, the high TCRbeta diversity seen at day 60 was put down to recipient T cells and intrathymic progenitors that had survived conditioning. Over the following months the frequencies of hyperexpanded clones went down, and after one year T-cell counts and TCRbeta diversity were mostly credited to newly produced T cells.

Based on the germline V gene, the CDR1 and CDR2 sequences are ENHRY and SYGVKD. V lost 6 bases and J lost 4 bases; the stretch between them is 10 bases long. Including the terminal cysteine and phenylalanine, the CDR3 comprises 13 residues. Left in the record is the CDR3 DNA by itself, 39 bases read in frame from the first base. The sample's treatment or condition label is to be understood as: allogeneic hematopoietic cell transplantation with graft depleted of TCRalphabeta T cells and CD19 B cells. The children who served as transplant recipients had been given grafts of TCRalphabeta/CD19-depleted allogeneic hematopoietic cells. Points on this clonotype: The antigen it recognizes is unknown. No qualities accompany the bases; no much larger clone lies one base away.

Library creation used PCR. Sequencing took place on an Illumina HiSeq 2500. TCR library preparation used molecular barcoding, with unique molecular identifiers applied to normalize quantification of the TCRbeta repertoire. TCRdb ran its own pipeline on the public reads, namely fastp trimming at Q25 and MiXCR clone calling, and kept in-frame beta chains. A single entry per CDR3 protein holds the most common genes and DNA from its merged rows. The sample includes about 980,000 distinct CDR3 sequences, with roughly 29% observed a single time. Under 30% of the sample goes to the ten largest clones. This chain is built from TRBV10-3 and TRBJ1-3; the D gene identity is not certain. This specimen consisted of PBMCs, mostly from graft donor cells, obtained 360 days after TCRalphabeta/CD19-depleted stem cell transplant. This TCR derives from a boy less than two years old who had a stem cell transplant for SCID, so the T cells may come from the graft donor. The bases read TGTGCCATCAGCCCAGGAGAAGGAAACACCATATATTTT. It translates to CAISPGEGNTIYF.